These T cell receptor beta chains were read from a single sample in a study of blood T cells in healthy people across ages. TCRdb reprocessed the 5' RACE reads via MiXCR and lists one record per CDR3 protein. The data hold more than 800,000 distinct CDR3 sequences, with around 26% observed a single time. Sequenced: blood. The source is a woman aged 80 or over in good health. Each CDR3 is given with its conserved first and last residue. Each record gives: V gene, D gene, J gene, clone size, CDR3 DNA, CDR3 protein. A D gene is named only where the DNA matches it firmly. The size entry is marked missing in some rows and otherwise reads once, few, many or a size class.

V: TRBV11-2; D: TRBD1; J: TRBJ2-5; size: many; DNA: TGTGCCAGCAGATCGACAGGGGGCGGGGAGACCCAGTACTTC; CDR3: CASRSTGGGETQYF
V: TRBV11-3; D: NA; J: TRBJ2-1; size: NA; DNA: TGTGCCAGCAGCTTACGGGGGCGGGCCTCCTACAATGAGCAGTTCTTC; CDR3: CASSLRGRASYNEQFF
V: TRBV6-2/TRBV6-3; D: NA; J: TRBJ2-5; size: many; DNA: TGTGCCAGCAGTTACTGGGACCAAGAGACCCAGTACTTC; CDR3: CASSYWDQETQYF
V: TRBV27; D: NA; J: TRBJ2-6; size: NA; DNA: TGTGCCAGCAGTTTGGGCATAGGACTCGGGGCCAACGTCCTGACTTTC; CDR3: CASSLGIGLGANVLTF
V: TRBV6-6; D: NA; J: TRBJ1-3; size: NA; DNA: TGTGCCAGCAAACCCGTGGGTCCTGCGAGATCTGGAAACACCATATATTTT; CDR3: CASKPVGPARSGNTIYF
V: TRBV6-6; D: NA; J: TRBJ1-2; size: NA; DNA: TGTGCCAGCAGCAATGGGGGCAACTATGGCTACACCTTC; CDR3: CASSNGGNYGYTF
V: TRBV29-1; D: NA; J: TRBJ2-7; size: NA; DNA: TGCAGCGCCGGACTGGCCTCCTACGAGCAGTACTTC; CDR3: CSAGLASYEQYF
V: TRBV9; D: TRBD2; J: TRBJ2-3; size: many; DNA: TGTGCCAGCAACCGGGGGGTCACAGATACGCAGTATTTT; CDR3: CASNRGVTDTQYF
V: TRBV12-3/TRBV12-4; D: NA; J: TRBJ2-3; size: few; DNA: TGTGCCAGCAGTTTCGGCAGCCCTAGAGCAGATGCGGAGTATTTT; CDR3: CASSFGSPRADAEYF
V: TRBV2; D: NA; J: TRBJ2-3; size: NA; DNA: TGTGCCAGCCTAATTAGGACTCGAGCAGATACGCAGTATTTT; CDR3: CASLIRTRADTQYF
V: TRBV5-1; D: NA; J: TRBJ2-3; size: NA; DNA: TGCGCCAGCAGCTTGGCCGGTCACCAAGGGGCAGGTACGCAGTATTTT; CDR3: CASSLAGHQGAGTQYF
V: TRBV30; D: NA; J: TRBJ1-5; size: few; DNA: TGTGCCTGGAGTGGCGGGCTCTATGGCAATCAGCCCCAGCATTTT; CDR3: CAWSGGLYGNQPQHF
V: TRBV5-1; D: NA; J: TRBJ2-3; size: NA; DNA: TGCGCCAGCAGCTTGGGCGACTCAGGTACGCAGTATTTT; CDR3: CASSLGDSGTQYF
V: TRBV12-3/TRBV12-4; D: NA; J: TRBJ2-3; size: NA; DNA: TGTGCCAGCAGTTTAGGGGGCGCCCCCACAGATGCGCAGTATTTT; CDR3: CASSLGGAPTDAQYF
V: TRBV7-2; D: NA; J: TRBJ2-7; size: NA; DNA: TGTGCCAGCAGCTTAGCAGGGATGTCAGACGAGCAGTACTTC; CDR3: CASSLAGMSDEQYF
V: TRBV4-2; D: NA; J: TRBJ2-6; size: many; DNA: TGTGCCAGCACCGGACTCTCTGGGGCCAACGTCCTGACTTTC; CDR3: CASTGLSGANVLTF
V: TRBV7-2; D: TRBD1; J: TRBJ1-5; size: many; DNA: TGTGCCAGCTCCCGGACAGGGTATAGCAATCAGCCCCAGCATTTT; CDR3: CASSRTGYSNQPQHF
V: TRBV9; D: NA; J: TRBJ2-3; size: many; DNA: TGTGCCAGCAGCGTAGCGACAGAACCGAGCACAGATACGCAGTATTTT; CDR3: CASSVATEPSTDTQYF
V: TRBV6-5; D: TRBD2; J: TRBJ2-3; size: NA; DNA: TGTGCCAGCAGTTACTCTCTAGCGGAGAGCACAGATACGCAGTATTTT; CDR3: CASSYSLAESTDTQYF
V: TRBV20-1; D: TRBD1; J: TRBJ2-3; size: many; DNA: TGCAGTGCAAGACAGGGCTGGGGCACAGATACGCAGTATTTT; CDR3: CSARQGWGTDTQYF
V: TRBV6-5; D: NA; J: TRBJ2-1; size: NA; DNA: TGTGCCAGCAGTTACAGCGGGTTTGTAGGCTACAATGAGCAGTTCTTC; CDR3: CASSYSGFVGYNEQFF
V: TRBV7-2; D: TRBD2; J: TRBJ2-7; size: many; DNA: TGTGCCAGCAGCCCGGGACTAGCGGGGGCCGGGGAGCAGTACTTC; CDR3: CASSPGLAGAGEQYF
V: TRBV5-1; D: NA; J: TRBJ1-4; size: few; DNA: TGCGCCAGCAGCAAGGGACGGCTCGCAACTAATGAAAAACTGTTTTTT; CDR3: CASSKGRLATNEKLFF
V: TRBV10-3; D: TRBD2; J: TRBJ2-3; size: many; DNA: TGTGCCGGATGGCGGGGGGCTAGCACAGATACGCAGTATTTT; CDR3: CAGWRGASTDTQYF
V: TRBV9; D: NA; J: TRBJ2-4; size: NA; DNA: TGTGCCAGCAGCGCTGCGGGGGCAGGGGACATTCAGTACTTC; CDR3: CASSAAGAGDIQYF
V: TRBV3-1; D: NA; J: TRBJ2-7; size: many; DNA: TGTGCCAGCAGCCAAGTCAGGGGCTACGAGCAGTACTTC; CDR3: CASSQVRGYEQYF
V: TRBV29-1; D: NA; J: TRBJ2-7; size: NA; DNA: TGCAGCGTCGTACTCACAGGCTACGAGCAGTACTTC; CDR3: CSVVLTGYEQYF
V: TRBV7-2; D: NA; J: TRBJ2-5; size: many; DNA: TGTGCCAGCAGCTCCCGGGACTCACCCTCTCAAGAGACCCAGTACTTC; CDR3: CASSSRDSPSQETQYF
V: TRBV7-2; D: TRBD1; J: TRBJ2-5; size: many; DNA: TGTGCCAGCAGCACGGGACAGCCCCAAGAGACCCAGTACTTC; CDR3: CASSTGQPQETQYF
V: TRBV18; D: TRBD1; J: TRBJ2-1; size: many; DNA: TGTGCCAGCTCACCACAGAAGGGGGCCTCCTACAATGAGCAGTTCTTC; CDR3: CASSPQKGASYNEQFF
V: TRBV12-3/TRBV12-4; D: TRBD1; J: TRBJ1-1; size: NA; DNA: TGTGCCAGCAGGTTGGGGACAGCGAACACTGAAGCTTTCTTT; CDR3: CASRLGTANTEAFF
V: TRBV6-5; D: NA; J: TRBJ1-4; size: NA; DNA: TGTGCCAGCACCCCAGGATCAACTAATGAAAAACTGTTTTTT; CDR3: CASTPGSTNEKLFF
V: TRBV19; D: TRBD2; J: TRBJ2-5; size: few; DNA: TGTGCCAGTAGTATGGCTAGCGGGGGACAAGAGACCCAGTACTTC; CDR3: CASSMASGGQETQYF
V: TRBV20-1; D: NA; J: TRBJ1-2; size: many; DNA: TGCAGTGCTGTGGACTTTACGGACTATGGCTACACCTTC; CDR3: CSAVDFTDYGYTF
V: TRBV11-2; D: TRBD2; J: TRBJ2-3; size: few; DNA: TGTGCCAGCAGCACCCGGACTAGCGGGGTGGCAGATACGCAGTATTTT; CDR3: CASSTRTSGVADTQYF
V: TRBV7-7; D: TRBD1; J: TRBJ2-1; size: few; DNA: TGTGCCAGCAGCTTAAAGGGACAGGGAGAGACCCAGTTCTTC; CDR3: CASSLKGQGETQFF
V: TRBV20-1; D: NA; J: TRBJ1-6; size: few; DNA: TGCAGTGCTAGTGAGACCGGGACGTTAGGGTCACCCCTCCACTTT; CDR3: CSASETGTLGSPLHF
V: TRBV14; D: TRBD1; J: TRBJ2-7; size: many; DNA: TGTGCCAGCAGCCACCGTGGGACAGGCGAGCAGTACTTC; CDR3: CASSHRGTGEQYF
V: TRBV28; D: NA; J: TRBJ2-3; size: many; DNA: TGTGCCAGCAGTTTAAAAACAGATACGCAGTATTTT; CDR3: CASSLKTDTQYF
V: TRBV27; D: TRBD1; J: TRBJ1-6; size: NA; DNA: TGTGCCAGCAGTTCTCCGACAGGGGCCAGTAATAATTCACCCCTCCACTTT; CDR3: CASSSPTGASNNSPLHF
V: TRBV7-6; D: NA; J: TRBJ1-3; size: NA; DNA: TGTGCCAGCAGCTCACCGTACCGGGACGGAGGAAACACCATATATTTT; CDR3: CASSSPYRDGGNTIYF
V: TRBV7-8; D: NA; J: TRBJ2-1; size: many; DNA: TGTGCCAGCAGCTCCCGGGACACCGGCAATGAGCAGTTCTTC; CDR3: CASSSRDTGNEQFF
V: TRBV9; D: NA; J: TRBJ1-1; size: many; DNA: TGTGCCAGCAGCGTAGCCCCAGACACTGAAGCTTTCTTT; CDR3: CASSVAPDTEAFF
V: TRBV5-1; D: NA; J: TRBJ2-2; size: few; DNA: TGCGCCAGCAGCTTGGGGGTCAGTGCGAACACCGGGGAGCTGTTTTTT; CDR3: CASSLGVSANTGELFF
V: TRBV6-6; D: TRBD1; J: TRBJ2-7; size: many; DNA: TGTGCCAGCAGCCAACCGGGACAGGGGGCCTACGAGCAGTACTTC; CDR3: CASSQPGQGAYEQYF